The clone carrying this TCR beta chain has a count of ten or more. This specimen belongs to a study of Graves' ophthalmopathy and Graves' hyperthyroidism. Amplifying from RNA transcripts, the study obtained TCR beta CDR3 regions. HTBI primers primed a first-round RT-PCR, and a second-round multiplex PCR followed. TCRdb re-called the multiplex PCR reads with MiXCR, one entry per CDR3 protein. The sample has approximately 1.2 million distinct CDR3 sequences; roughly 35% are singletons. V lost 4 bases and J lost 3, with 11 bases in between. Germline CDR1 reads DFQATT; CDR2 reads SNEGSKA (reference sequence). The CDR3 spans 13 residues.

The chain employs TRBV20-1 and TRBJ2-3, with D tentatively TRBD2 (5 bases). This sequence was found in an adult man with Graves' hyperthyroidism. The sequencing input was peripheral blood or thyroid tissue (not recorded which). For the CDR3, the DNA is TGCAGTGCTAAAGGGAGCGAGACAGATACGCAGTATTTT. It yields the protein CSAKGSETDTQYF.